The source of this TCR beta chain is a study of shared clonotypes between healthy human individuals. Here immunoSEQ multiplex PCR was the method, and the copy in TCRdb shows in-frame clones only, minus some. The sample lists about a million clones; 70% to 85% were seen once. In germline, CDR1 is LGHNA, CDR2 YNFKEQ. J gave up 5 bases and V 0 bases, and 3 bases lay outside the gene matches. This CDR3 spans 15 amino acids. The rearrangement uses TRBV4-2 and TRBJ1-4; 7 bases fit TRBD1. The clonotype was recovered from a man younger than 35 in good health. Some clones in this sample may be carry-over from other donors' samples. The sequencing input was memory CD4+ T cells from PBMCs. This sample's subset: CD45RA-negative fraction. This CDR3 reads CASSQDRGQNEKLFF. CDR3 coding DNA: TGTGCCAGCAGCCAAGATAGGGGGCAGAATGAAAAACTGTTTTTT.